This T cell receptor (beta chain) was obtained from a study of molecular identifiers for immune sequencing clone quantification. Trimming cost V 2 bases and J 2 bases, with 14 bases left between them. CDR1 SGHDT and CDR2 YYEEEE come from the germline V gene. This CDR3 region has 15 residues. Making the bulk TCR libraries relied on previously described methods and listed TCR primers. Via MiXCR, TCRdb re-called the PCR reads, giving one row per CDR3 protein. The sample has approximately 54,000 distinct CDR3 sequences; 25% are singletons. Study-level findings and limits: In naive cells, clones above 20 RNA copies held under 1% of molecules, whereas in effector cells they held over 99%.

This clonotype was seen ten or more times. Its antigen is unidentified. The chain joins TRBV5-6 to TRBJ2-7; D might be TRBD2 (5 bases). The sequence was obtained from a human donor in good health. Some libraries in this study had Jurkat cell RNA spiked in. What was sequenced was naive CD8+ T cells from blood, with Jurkat cell RNA spiked in. Subset of the sample: FACS-sorted CD8+CD4-CCR7+CD45RA+ naive T cells. CDR3: CASSFGPQAAYEQYF. The CDR3, as DNA: TGTGCCAGCAGCTTTGGACCGCAAGCGGCCTACGAGCAGTACTTC.